These T cell receptor beta chains were read from a single sample in a study of blood T cell repertoires in COVID-19. Clones were sequenced by immunoSEQ multiplex PCR, and TCRdb holds only the in-frame ones, with some missing. This table has 150,000 to 200,000 clones, less than 90% appearing once. Material for sequencing was PBMCs or T cells enriched from blood (not recorded which). These receptors came from a human donor with acute COVID-19. The donor label of this sample is uncertain. Each CDR3 is given with its conserved first and last residue. The D gene is left open where the match is weak. Clone size is given for some rows only: seen once, a few or many times, or a class if the clone is expanded.

j_call clone_size v_call d_call cdr3_aa cdr3_nt
TRBJ1-2 once TRBV3-1/TRBV3-2 - CASSQERAGGYTF TGTGCCAGCAGCCAAGAGCGGGCGGGTGGCTACACCTTC
TRBJ2-5 - TRBV2 TRBD2 CASRGRGVSQETQYF TGTGCCAGCAGGGGGCGGGGGGTTAGTCAAGAGACCCAGTACTTC
TRBJ2-5 - TRBV3-1/TRBV3-2 - CASSQDRGNQETQYF TGTGCCAGCAGCCAAGATCGAGGGAACCAAGAGACCCAGTACTTC
TRBJ1-1 - TRBV11-2 - CASSLDWGRVTEAFF TGTGCCAGCAGCTTAGATTGGGGGCGAGTCACTGAAGCTTTCTTT
TRBJ1-4 - TRBV5-4 TRBD1 CASSSQKHRGTNEKLFF TGTGCCAGCAGCTCCCAAAAACACAGGGGGACTAATGAAAAACTGTTTTTT
TRBJ1-2 - TRBV19 - CASSVGTGVSYTF TGTGCCAGTAGTGTCGGGACGGGAGTTAGCTACACCTTC
TRBJ2-7 - TRBV27 TRBD1 CASSRTGLYEQYF TGTGCCAGCAGCCGGACAGGGCTCTACGAGCAGTACTTC
TRBJ2-2 - TRBV5-1 TRBD2 CASSPRLAKNTGELFF TGCGCCAGCAGCCCTCGACTAGCGAAGAACACCGGGGAGCTGTTTTTT
TRBJ2-7 - TRBV2 TRBD1 CASQGRTGIYEQYF TGTGCCAGCCAAGGAAGGACAGGGATCTACGAGCAGTACTTC
TRBJ1-1 few TRBV4-1 - CASSQVQGGMNTEAFF TGCGCCAGCAGCCAAGTACAGGGTGGAATGAACACTGAAGCTTTCTTT
TRBJ2-7 - TRBV6-4 TRBD2 CASSSPTSGDSYEQYF TGTGCCAGCAGTTCTCCTACTAGCGGGGACTCCTACGAGCAGTACTTC
TRBJ1-6 - TRBV4-3 - CASSQDWGRGGYNSPLHF TGCGCCAGCAGCCAAGATTGGGGAAGGGGGGGTTATAATTCACCCCTCCACTTT
TRBJ1-4 once TRBV4-2 - CASSHRQEKKLFF TGTGCCAGCAGCCACCGACAGGAAAAAAAACTGTTTTTT
TRBJ2-5 - TRBV12-5 TRBD2 CASGLGTSGGGKETQYF TGTGCTAGTGGTTTGGGGACTAGCGGGGGAGGCAAAGAGACCCAGTACTTC
TRBJ1-2 - TRBV24-1 - CATSDDTGSRGYTF TGTGCCACCAGTGATGATACAGGGAGTCGTGGCTACACCTTC
TRBJ1-5 many TRBV7-9 TRBD1 CASSRGGGLDQPQHF TGTGCCAGCAGCCGAGGAGGGGGCCTCGATCAGCCCCAGCATTTT
TRBJ1-1 - TRBV7-3 TRBD1 CASSDTRTGNTEAFF TGTGCCAGCAGCGACACCCGGACAGGGAACACTGAAGCTTTCTTT
TRBJ2-2 - TRBV30 - CAWMVGHKNTGELFF TGTGCCTGGATGGTTGGGCATAAGAACACCGGGGAGCTGTTTTTT
TRBJ2-3 - TRBV9 - CASQPGVGRYTDTQYF TGTGCCAGCCAACCGGGGGTAGGAAGATACACAGATACGCAGTATTTT
TRBJ1-5 - TRBV9 - CASSVSAHPNQPQHF TGTGCCAGCAGCGTATCCGCACACCCGAATCAGCCCCAGCATTTT
TRBJ2-5 - TRBV11-2 - CASSLTWTPLRETQYF TGTGCCAGCAGCTTAACCTGGACTCCTCTACGAGAGACCCAGTACTTC
TRBJ1-3 few TRBV9 TRBD1 CASSPGQGSGNTIYF TGTGCCAGCAGCCCTGGACAGGGCTCTGGAAACACCATATATTTT
TRBJ2-1 - TRBV30 - CAWGRAYNEQFF TGTGCCTGGGGCAGGGCCTACAATGAGCAGTTCTTC
TRBJ2-1 - TRBV27 TRBD2 CASSFSGAGWNEQFF TGTGCCAGCAGTTTCAGCGGGGCGGGCTGGAATGAGCAGTTCTTC
TRBJ2-3 few TRBV5-4 TRBD2 CASSKERGTDTQYF TGTGCCAGCAGCAAGGAGCGGGGGACAGATACGCAGTATTTT
TRBJ1-2 - TRBV9 - CASSERTGTYGFGYTF TGTGCCAGCAGCGAACGAACCGGGACATACGGATTCGGCTACACCTTC
TRBJ2-7 - TRBV6-5 - CASSARRDTSYEQYF TGTGCCAGCAGCGCTCGCCGGGACACTTCCTACGAGCAGTACTTC
TRBJ1-6 - TRBV9 TRBD1 CASSVVQGADSPLHF TGTGCCAGCAGCGTAGTTCAGGGGGCGGATTCACCCCTCCACTTT
TRBJ1-2 - TRBV4-1 TRBD1 CASSPGTGNYGYTF TGCGCCAGCAGCCCAGGGACAGGGAACTATGGCTACACCTTC
TRBJ2-7 - TRBV10-2 - CASSGGSPYEQYF TGCGCCAGCAGTGGGGGCAGCCCCTACGAGCAGTACTTC
TRBJ2-2 - TRBV19 - CASKGQGYSLNTGELFF TGTGCCAGTAAGGGTCAGGGTTATTCCCTTAACACCGGGGAGCTGTTTTTT
TRBJ1-2 - TRBV7-9 TRBD1 CASSLSTGVGYTF TGTGCCAGCAGCCTCTCTACAGGGGTAGGCTACACCTTC
TRBJ1-6 few TRBV4-2 TRBD1 CASSHKGQGEISPLHF TGTGCCAGCAGCCACAAGGGACAGGGGGAAATTTCACCCCTCCACTTT
TRBJ2-1 - TRBV5-5 TRBD2 CASHTGTNYNEQFF TGTGCCAGCCATACCGGGACTAACTACAATGAGCAGTTCTTC
TRBJ2-3 - TRBV29-1 - CSVEASAGPTDTQYF TGCAGCGTTGAAGCGTCGGCAGGGCCCACAGATACGCAGTATTTT
TRBJ2-7 - TRBV6-5 - CASSPDSLSLLYF TGTGCCAGCAGCCCCGACAGCCTATCATTGTTGTACTTC
TRBJ2-3 - TRBV29-1 TRBD2 CSVASGGAADTQYF TGCAGCGTGGCCAGCGGGGGGGCCGCAGATACGCAGTATTTT
TRBJ1-5 - TRBV6-4 - CASTRGVGANQPQHF TGTGCCAGCACCCGTGGGGTTGGGGCAAATCAGCCCCAGCATTTT
TRBJ2-1 once TRBV19 TRBD2 CASSIARLAGPSYNEQFF TGTGCCAGTAGTATCGCCCGACTAGCGGGGCCATCTTACAATGAGCAGTTCTTC
TRBJ1-1 - TRBV23-1 TRBD1 CASSQYDRVDTEAFF TGCGCCAGCAGTCAATACGACAGGGTGGACACTGAAGCTTTCTTT
TRBJ2-1 - TRBV4-1 - CASSQLRARGNEQFF TGCGCCAGCAGCCAATTGCGGGCCCGGGGGAATGAGCAGTTCTTC
TRBJ2-3 - TRBV4-1 TRBD2 CASSRGPGTSGGAGDTQYF TGCGCCAGCAGCCGCGGTCCCGGGACTAGCGGGGGGGCCGGAGATACGCAGTATTTT
TRBJ2-7 once TRBV3-1/TRBV3-2 - CASSQDSLASTYEQYF TGTGCCAGCAGCCAAGATAGCCTAGCGTCAACCTACGAGCAGTACTTC
TRBJ2-3 - TRBV3-1/TRBV3-2 - CASSRLSLVLSTDTQYF TGTGCCAGCAGTCGCCTTTCACTAGTTCTTAGCACAGATACGCAGTATTTT
TRBJ1-1 - TRBV30 - CAWRKSGVWTEAFF TGTGCCTGGAGAAAATCGGGTGTTTGGACTGAAGCTTTCTTT
TRBJ1-1 once TRBV24-1 - CARGGEFWMNTEAFF TGTGCCAGGGGGGGGGAGTTTTGGATGAACACTGAAGCTTTCTTT